This note documents a single TCR beta chain sequence. Its antigen remains unidentified. The sample comes from a study of post-analysis software for immune sequencing data. Across the study: Patients with relapsing-remitting, secondary progressive and progressive-relapsing multiple sclerosis courses were all represented. Points from the study as a whole: Normalized Chao1 diversity was significantly reduced in patients versus controls. There were four or five TRBV segments more frequent in patients than controls, and TRBV5-6, TRBV5-1 and TRBV20-1 were among them.

Tagging with unique molecular identifiers was a feature of the TCR beta cDNA libraries. Around 500,000 cDNA molecules were obtained per 1 to 10 million input T cells. TCRdb reprocessed the PCR reads via MiXCR and lists one record per CDR3 protein. The data hold 450,000 or so distinct CDR3 sequences, with around 40% observed a single time. Trimming shortened V by 5 bases and J by 4 bases, and 15 bases separated the two germline ends. The CDR3 is 14 amino acids. Sequencing used blood. This receptor was taken from a girl aged 5-17 years with multiple sclerosis. The genes are TRBV12-3 or TRBV12-4 and TRBJ2-7; D gene ambiguous. The CDR3 bases are TGTGCCAGCAGTCCCCGGAGCCGATTGTACGAGCAGTACTTC. Translated: CASSPRSRLYEQYF.